The subject of this entry is one TCR beta chain. Original handling: Amplification with reference gene primers provided the estimates of nucleated cell counts. Using immunoSEQ multiplex PCR, the repertoire was profiled, and TCRdb retains in-frame clones only, with some absent. The DNA gave D and trimming, while V, J and clone size come from that table. The sample records 300,000 or so clones, 85% to 90% being singletons. These data belong to a study of blood T cell repertoires in COVID-19. The Seattle site enrolled patients during active infection and followed them longitudinally. Germline V gene data show CDR1 as SGHVS and CDR2 as FQNEAQ. The V and J ends lost 2 bases and 5 bases respectively, with 18 bases between them. This CDR3 spans 16 amino acids.

This TCR came from a young woman with COVID-19, enrolled during active disease. The chain links TRBV7-8 to TRBJ1-2; D is possibly TRBD1 (6 bases). The sequenced material came from peripheral blood. CDR3 in DNA: TGTGCCAGCAGCTTAAGTCGGACAGTAACTTCTTATGGCTACACCTTC. Its translation is CASSLSRTVTSYGYTF.